This T cell receptor beta chain was obtained from a study of shared clonotypes between healthy human individuals. This table comes from immunoSEQ multiplex PCR, and its TCRdb copy is limited to in-frame clones, with some not included. The repertoire has 1.4 million or so clones, around 98.5% of them found once; the top ten carry 0.3% to 0.45%. Study-wide points: Investigators expected sequencing depth to affect clonotype sharing among donors.

To note about this clone: Its target is unknown.

V was shortened by 5 bases and J by 1 base, with 11 bases between the two germline ends. Germline V gene sequence: CDR1 SGHNT, CDR2 YENEEA. The CDR3 spans 15 residues. This clonotype was sampled from a man aged 25 to 40 in good health. The rearrangement links TRBV11-3 to TRBJ2-2; possible D gene TRBD1, 5 bases. The sample taken for sequencing was naive CD4+ T cells sorted from blood. Subset: CD45RA+ positively selected. CDR3 nucleotides: TGTGCCAGCAGCAAGGACAACCTGAACACCGGGGAGCTGTTTTTT. It codes for CASSKDNLNTGELFF.